This T cell receptor beta chain was sequenced during a study of blood T cell repertoires in COVID-19. Study background: The study drew acute and convalescent COVID-19 samples from the United States, Italy and Spain. Sources were T cells, B-cell-depleted T cells, or PBMCs; the material itself was cDNA or gDNA.

This clone has only one observation. Methods used by the authors: Amplified reference gene primers provided the basis for estimating nucleated cell counts. Clones were read by immunoSEQ multiplex PCR, and TCRdb kept only the in-frame ones, dropping some. Clone size and V and J calls were adopted from that table, with D and trimming inferred from the DNA. In the table there are about 280,000 clones, roughly 89% of which are singletons. V lost 11 bases to trimming and J lost 9 bases, with 14 bases between them. The CDR3 is 10 amino acids. Germline assignment: CDR1 MRHNA and CDR2 SNTAGT. This receptor was taken from a middle-aged man with acute or convalescent COVID-19. Material: peripheral blood. The chain is built from TRBV6-4 and TRBJ2-7; D not resolved. The CDR3 sequence: CAGVIKRQYF. The CDR3 DNA sequence: TGTGCCGGAGTTATCAAGCGGCAGTACTTC.